This T cell receptor beta chain was sequenced during a study of shared clonotypes between healthy human individuals. Investigators divided CD4+ cells into CD45RA+ naive and CD45RA-negative memory subsets. Profiling relied on immunoSEQ multiplex PCR, and the TCRdb table lists in-frame clones only, not all of them. In the table there are over a million clones, over 95% of which are singletons. This CDR3 region has 13 residues. From germline, CDR1 is LNHDA and CDR2 SQIVND (reference sequence). V was trimmed by 1 base and J by 2 bases, leaving 3 bases between them. Study-wide points: Blood was the sole source, and tissue repertoires probably differ. Clonotype sharing among donors was thought likely to change with sequencing depth. Generation probabilities of non-shared clonotypes were lower (relative to those shared by all four donors).

Comment on this clone: Its target is not known.

The TCR sequence derives from a man in his thirties or forties in good health. The V gene is TRBV19, the J gene TRBJ2-1; no clear D. Input material: naive CD4+ T cells sorted from blood. The subset here: CD45RA+ positively selected. The CDR3 region has the DNA TGTGCCAGTAGTATAGTGGCCTACAATGAGCAGTTCTTC. It codes for CASSIVAYNEQFF.